This T cell receptor beta chain was sequenced during a study of PD-1 blockade in classical Hodgkin lymphoma (TCRdb year 2020). Regarding the research as a whole: Nivolumab dosing was 3 mg/kg intravenously every 2 weeks, continuing until either disease progression or unacceptable toxicity. A peripheral blood immune signature of response to PD-1 blockade in classical Hodgkin lymphoma was defined using TCR beta sequencing and CyTOF. What the research found in general, with its limitations: The study was limited to a single clinical trial cohort, and causes of repertoire differences, possibly disease activity or prior therapy, remained undefined. Baseline TCR diversity was reported to be lower in newly diagnosed patients than in healthy donors, and even lower in relapsed/refractory patients. Lower diversity was observed in patients in whom nivolumab was started less than 1 year after ASCT, and these patients were excluded from later analyses so that confounding by immune reconstitution would be avoided. Baseline diversity similar to that of newly diagnosed patients was observed in trial patients achieving complete response, whereas significantly lower diversity was observed in partial responders and progressors. By C4D1, a significant rise was seen in CD4+ TCR diversity but not in CD8+ TCR diversity (p=0.0027 vs p=0.16), and the rise was most apparent among complete responders (p=0.02).

Taken with the paper, the label for time point translates to: cycle 4 day 1 (C4D1), after less than 7 weeks of nivolumab. All trial patients had relapsed after autologous stem cell transplantation, with cohorts A, B and C differing in prior brentuximab vedotin exposure. The trial cohort included some 53 patients with relapsed/refractory classical Hodgkin lymphoma, and each patient had a best overall response of complete response, partial response or progressive disease. Trial patients were treated with single-agent nivolumab in the multi-cohort phase II CheckMate 205 trial. An independent review committee assessed best overall response using the 2007 International Working Group response criteria. Trial PBMCs were obtained immediately prior to nivolumab initiation (C1D1) and on therapy at cycle 2 day 1 and cycle 4 day 1. After peripheral blood was drawn into 8 mL Vacutainer Cell Preparation Tubes, PBMCs were isolated by centrifugation and then cryopreserved.

About this clone itself: Which antigen it targets is not known. The record has no base qualities; no much larger clone is one base away.

From its cysteine to its phenylalanine, the CDR3 spans 19 amino acids. Only the CDR3 DNA is retained, 57 bases long and in frame from the first base. Trimming leaves V shorter by 0 bases and J shorter by 4 bases, with the junction holding 7 bases beyond the gene matches. For CDR1 and CDR2, the germline V gene lists SNHLY and FYNNEI. Genomic DNA was extracted with the Qiagen DNeasy kit from unsorted PBMCs and from negatively selected CD4+ and CD8+ fractions. TCR beta CDR3 regions were subjected to amplification by immunoSEQ multiplex PCR with primers that anneal to V and J segments. A synthetic immune receptor repertoire was used to minimize amplification bias, and any remaining bias was removed computationally after sequencing. Concerning the study's data processing: Custom Python scripts were used to quantify repertoire diversity as the Shannon entropy index. The unsorted, CD4+ and CD8+ repertoires were each analyzed separately, with the exception of combined analyses, where CD4+ and CD8+ sequences were merged in silico. Clonal expansion was defined as a frequency increase of at least 2-fold after treatment compared with C1D1, and clones undetected at baseline were assigned a pseudocount of 0.5. Clones with 0 or 1 copy at C1D1 were classified as singleton clones, and clones with 2 or more copies were classified as non-singleton clones. By matching protein sequences in sorted samples from the same patient, clones expanded in unsorted samples were annotated as CD4+, CD8+ or unknown. Wilcoxon tests on paired samples were used to test diversity changes from C1D1 to C4D1. What TCRdb holds here is the immuneACCESS table cut down to in-frame rearrangements. Part of the clones is not present; checked against another copy, under half of the missing clones reflect an unresolved V gene, and the others are unexplained. D and trimming were read from the DNA, whereas the V and J calls and clone size are those reported in that table. The table for this sample lists about 85,000 clones; less than 95% of them were counted only once. 2.9% of the sample is in the top ten clones.

This specimen was peripheral blood mononuclear cells (PBMCs), taken before the fourth cycle of nivolumab. The sequence was collected from a human donor with classical Hodgkin lymphoma. The chain is made from TRBV2 and TRBJ2-1; the junction holds 15 bases that match TRBD2. The DNA reads TGTGCCAGCAGTGAAGCGCTTGGACTAGCGGGGGGGAAATACAATGAGCAGTTCTTC. It codes for CASSEALGLAGGKYNEQFF.